This TCR beta chain was recovered during a study of T cell repertoires in cytomegalovirus infection. The study's findings and limits: Individuals carrying CMV plus the relevant HLA were identified by cumulative frequency of public TCR beta families. HLA-C-restricted CMV-specific TCR beta clonotypes prevailed in the ex vivo response.

Per the germline V gene, CDR1 is ENHRY and CDR2 is SYGVKD. CDR3 length equals 15 residues. With 0 bases clipped from V and 3 bases from J, the junction kept 3 bases outside the gene matches. MiXCR was run by TCRdb on the reads, yielding one entry per CDR3 protein. This repertoire shows almost 550,000 distinct CDR3 sequences, more than 15% found once; its top ten account for roughly a quarter. Only a few counts were recorded for this clonotype. What it binds is not known. This TCR derives from a human donor in good health (CMV status not recorded). Some clones in this sample may be carry-over from other donors' samples. The genes are TRBV10-3 and TRBJ2-7, with 9 bases identical to TRBD2. Material for sequencing was CD8+ T cells from PBMCs. CDR3 in amino acids: CAISESLAGVYEQYF. Written as DNA, the CDR3 is TGTGCCATCAGTGAGTCATTAGCGGGAGTCTACGAGCAGTACTTC.